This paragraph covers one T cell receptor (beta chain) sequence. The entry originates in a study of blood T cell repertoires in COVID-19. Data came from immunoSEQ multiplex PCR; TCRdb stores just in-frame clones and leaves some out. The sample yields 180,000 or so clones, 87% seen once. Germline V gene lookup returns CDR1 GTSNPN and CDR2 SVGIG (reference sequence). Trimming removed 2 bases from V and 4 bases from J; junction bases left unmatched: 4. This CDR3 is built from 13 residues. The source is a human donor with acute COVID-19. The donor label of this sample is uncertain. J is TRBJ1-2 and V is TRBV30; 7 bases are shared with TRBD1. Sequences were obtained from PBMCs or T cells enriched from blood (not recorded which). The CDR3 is CAWSFRGAYGYTF. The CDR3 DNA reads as TGTGCCTGGAGTTTCAGGGGGGCCTATGGCTACACCTTC.